This TCR beta chain was recorded in a study of T cells after yellow fever vaccination. Across the whole study: Preparation of the low-cell-number fractions used SMART-Seq v4 Ultra Low Input. Study observations and caveats: Shared CD4/CD8 clonotypes were a small share, likely from convergent recombination. A large majority of primary-vaccination clones showed up again after the booster (around 95% CD4, 85% to 90% CD8). There was a possibility that FACS-sorted repertoires contained abundant clonotypes contaminating from the bulk population.

Note on this clonotype: The antigen remains unidentified.

TCRdb re-called the 5' RACE reads through MiXCR, storing one row per CDR3 protein. The data hold just under 600,000 distinct CDR3 sequences, with approximately 13% observed a single time. This CDR3 spans 14 amino acids. Germline V gives CDR1 MNHEY, CDR2 SVGEGT. V trimming: 6 bases; J trimming: 4 bases; junction bases outside the gene matches: 4. The TCR sequence derives from a man between 25 and 39 years old who received the YFV17D yellow fever vaccine. V is TRBV6-2 or TRBV6-3 and J is TRBJ2-2; 8 nucleotides match TRBD2. The material sequenced was PBMCs, taken on the day of the yellow fever booster vaccination. CDR3 coding DNA: TGTGCCAGCAGCCGACTAGCGAGCACCGGGGAGCTGTTTTTT. Translation: CASSRLASTGELFF.